Below are 9 T cell receptor beta chains sequenced from a single sample in a study of T cell responses to AZD1222 COVID-19 vaccine. Data came from immunoSEQ multiplex PCR; TCRdb stores just in-frame clones and leaves some out. The repertoire holds approximately 150,000 clones, around nine tenths seen once, with roughly 1.8% in the top ten. The input for sequencing was peripheral blood, taken 28 days after the second AZD1222 dose. These receptors were obtained from an adult who received the AZD1222 COVID-19 vaccine.

Only one count was recorded for this clone. The chain is built from TRBV18 and TRBJ1-2; 11 positions match TRBD1. CDR3 size: 14 residues. The J segment lost 8 bases and the V segment lost 3 bases, leaving 5 bases of the junction unmatched. Germline CDR1 reads KGHSH; CDR2 reads LQKENI. CDR3 protein: CASSPGDRGTGYTF. CDR3 nucleotides: TGTGCCAGCTCACCGGGGGACAGGGGGACCGGCTACACCTTC.

The chain uses TRBV9 and TRBJ2-1, with TRBD2 matching 9 bases. Trimming removed 2 bases from V and 5 bases from J; junction bases left unmatched: 11. Germline V gene data show CDR1 as SGDLS and CDR2 as YYNGEE. The CDR3 runs 17 residues. The CDR3 DNA sequence: TGTGCCAGCAGCGTCAGTGCGGGTATAGCGGGGGACAATGAGCAGTTCTTC. Amino acids: CASSVSAGIAGDNEQFF.

The rearrangement uses TRBV19 and TRBJ1-2, with TRBD1 matching over 10 bases. This CDR3 has 13 amino acids. Per germline, CDR1 LNHDA and CDR2 SQIVND (reference sequence). Trimming removed 7 bases from V and 6 bases from J; junction bases left unmatched: 5. CDR3 in DNA: TGTGCCAGTATGGGGACAGGGGCGAATGGCTACACCTTC. It translates to CASMGTGANGYTF.

The chain joins TRBV5-1 to TRBJ2-5; D is ambiguous. The CDR3 loop spans 13 amino acids. Trimming left V 3 bases short and J 5 bases short, with 11 bases between. Looked up from germline, CDR1 is SGHRS and CDR2 is YFSETQ. CDR3 DNA sequence: TGCGCCAGCAGCTCCGACGAGGTGGAGACCCAGTACTTC. It codes for CASSSDEVETQYF.

The genes are TRBV6-5 and TRBJ2-1; TRBD2 might be the D (5 bases). V lost 7 bases, J lost 3 bases, and 13 bases lay in between. CDR1 is MNHEY, CDR2 SVGAGI, per germline. The CDR3 has 14 residues. In nucleotides, the CDR3 is TGTGCCAGCACCGGGCAGCGGAGCTACAATGAGCAGTTCTTC. Encoded protein: CASTGQRSYNEQFF.

This CDR3 reads CASSPLWGMSTEAFF. The CDR3, as DNA: TGTGCCAGTTCCCCCCTCTGGGGAATGAGCACTGAAGCTTTCTTT. The gene calls are TRBV19 and TRBJ1-1; D gene ambiguous. V was clipped by 8 bases and J by 4 bases, with 20 bases between them. The length of the CDR3 is 15 residues. CDR1 and CDR2 from the germline V gene are LNHDA and SQIVND (reference sequence). The complete variable domain, with remaining parts taken from reference TRBV19 and TRBJ1-1, reads DGGITQSPKYLFRKEGQNVTLSCEQNLNHDAMYWYRQDPGQGLRLIYYSQIVNDFQKGDIAEGYSVSREKKESFPLTVTSAQKNPTAFYLCASSPLWGMSTEAFFGQGTRLTVV.

The V call is TRBV27, the J call TRBJ1-2; D remains ambiguous. Germline V lookup: CDR1 MNHEY, CDR2 SMNVEV (reference sequence). The length of the CDR3 is 15 residues. V gave up 4 bases and J gave up 4 bases, with 16 bases separating them. CDR3 nucleotide sequence: TGTGCCAGCAGTTGGGCGAGTCCCCTCTTCTATGGCTACACCTTC. Translated: CASSWASPLFYGYTF.

CDR3 in DNA: TGCGCCAGCAGCCAAGTCTACAGGGAGGACACTGAAGCTTTCTTT. This sequence encodes CASSQVYREDTEAFF. J is TRBJ1-1 and V is TRBV4-1; a possible D gene is TRBD1 (6 bases). The V end lost 1 base, the J end lost 3 bases, and 12 bases lay between the germline ends. Per the germline V gene, CDR1 is MGHRA and CDR2 is YSYEKL. The CDR3 contains 15 residues.

The rearrangement links TRBV11-3 to TRBJ2-1, with 7 bases that match TRBD2. Germline V lookup: CDR1 SGHNT, CDR2 YENEEA. CDR3 length equals 15 residues. Unmatched junction bases numbered 8, after V lost 2 bases and J lost 7 bases. The CDR3 loop is CASSLYEGGPNEQFF. As DNA, the CDR3 is TGTGCCAGCAGCTTATATGAGGGAGGGCCGAATGAGCAGTTCTTC. Filled out from reference TRBV11-3 and TRBJ2-1, the complete variable domain reads EAGVVQSPRYKIIEKKQPVAFWCNPISGHNTLYWYLQNLGQGPELLIRYENEEAVDDSQLPKDRFSAERLKGVDSTLKIQPAELGDSAVYLCASSLYEGGPNEQFFGPGTRLTVL.